What follows are 26 T cell receptor beta chains derived from one specimen sequenced in a study of naive and memory T cell subsets. An oligonucleotide containing a UMI was ligated to the 3' end of TCR cDNA. The SP2 primer and nested alpha and beta constant region primers amplified ligated cDNA in four rounds. TCRdb reprocessed the 5' RACE reads with MiXCR, giving one entry per CDR3 protein. The data contain tens of thousands of distinct CDR3 sequences, under 10% of them singletons. The receptors were gathered from a female donor in good health.

The chain is built from TRBV7-9 and TRBJ2-3, with 7 positions matching TRBD1. CDR1 is SEHNR and CDR2 is FQNEAQ in the germline V gene (reference sequence). Trimming took 5 bases from V and 2 from J; bases not matched to a gene: 4. This CDR3 contains 14 residues. The CDR3: CASSLGTVTDTQYF. The CDR3 region has the DNA TGTGCCAGCAGCCTTGGGACAGTCACAGATACGCAGTATTTT.

There are a few counts of this clonotype. This rearrangement joins TRBV7-2 to TRBJ1-1; maybe TRBD1 (6 bases). The V gene lost 1 base and the J gene lost 8 bases, with 17 bases spanning the gap. The CDR3 loop spans 15 amino acids. Germline CDR1 and CDR2: SGHTA and FQGNSA. The CDR3 region has the DNA TGTGCCAGCAGCTTAGTAGGGCAGGGGCGGACGGAAGCTTTCTTT. Translating gives CASSLVGQGRTEAFF.

This clonotype was counted a few times. This sequence joins TRBV7-9 and TRBJ1-2; D is uncertain. Trimming left V 3 bases short and J 8 bases short, with 16 bases between. Germline CDR1 is SEHNR and CDR2 is FQNEAQ (reference sequence). The CDR3 spans 14 residues. CDR3 sequence reads: CASSLVTLKDGYTF. CDR3 DNA sequence: TGTGCCAGCAGCTTGGTTACTCTAAAGGACGGCTACACCTTC.

This clonotype was found many times. The chain employs TRBV28 and TRBJ2-1, with D perhaps matching TRBD1 (5 bases). Trimming shortened V by 5 bases and J by 4 bases, and 9 bases separated the two germline ends. Germline V gene data show CDR1 as MDHEN and CDR2 as SYDVKM. This CDR3 has 13 amino acids. CDR3 DNA: TGTGCCAGCAGTGACAGTAGGTACAATGAGCAGTTCTTC. Translation: CASSDSRYNEQFF. Using reference TRBV28 and TRBJ2-1 for the parts outside the CDR3, the full variable domain is DVKVTQSSRYLVKRTGEKVFLECVQDMDHENMFWYRQDPGLGLRLIYFSYDVKMKEKGDIPEGYSVSREKKERFSLILESASTNQTSMYLCASSDSRYNEQFFGPGTRLTVL.

The chain carries TRBV20-1 and TRBJ2-1; 13 nucleotides match TRBD2. Looked up from germline, CDR1 is DFQATT and CDR2 is SNEGSKA (reference sequence). J was trimmed by 0 bases and V by 4 bases; bases with no gene match: 9. This CDR3 is built from 18 residues. The CDR3 DNA sequence: TGCAGTGCTATCCCCTTCCGGACTAGCGGGAGCTCCTACAATGAGCAGTTCTTC. This gives the protein CSAIPFRTSGSSYNEQFF.

The V call is TRBV13, the J call TRBJ2-7; no firm D call. The CDR3 spans 15 residues. The ends were cut back, 2 bases at V and 5 bases at J, with 16 bases in the middle. Germline assignment: CDR1 PRHDT and CDR2 FYEKMQ (reference sequence). DNA of the CDR3: TGTGCCAGCAGCTTAAGCCGCCAGGTAGTCGACGAGCAGTACTTC. Translated: CASSLSRQVVDEQYF.

The chain couples TRBV18 to TRBJ1-2; 7 nucleotides match TRBD1. Trimming cost V 6 bases and J 8 bases; bases outside gene matches: 12. In germline, CDR1 is KGHSH, CDR2 LQKENI. This CDR3 has 14 residues. The DNA of the CDR3 is TGTGCCAGCTCCTCGGGACAGTTTTCGGCCGGCTACACCTTC. This translates into CASSSGQFSAGYTF.

The chain combines TRBV6-5 with TRBJ2-5; D ambiguous. The CDR3 totals 15 residues. Between the trimmed V and J ends, which lost 2 bases and 1 base, there was a span of 11 bases. Germline V gene lookup returns CDR1 MNHEY and CDR2 SVGAGI. CDR3 coding DNA: TGTGCCAGCAGTTACGGGGTCAGCCTCCAAGAGACCCAGTACTTC. Translated: CASSYGVSLQETQYF.

This clonotype was recorded many times. The germline gene is not matched at one end of the junction; a read error may be the cause. The J gene is TRBJ1-1, the V gene TRBV30, with D unresolved. In germline, CDR1 is GTSNPN, CDR2 SVGIG (reference sequence). The CDR3 spans 12 residues. This chain's CDR3 is CASNGGHPEAFF. The CDR3 DNA follows: TGTGCCTCGAACGGAGGGCATCCTGAAGCCTTCTTT.

This clonotype was picked up many times. The chain joins TRBV7-9 to TRBJ1-2; D is possibly TRBD1 (6 bases). This CDR3 comprises 12 residues. CDR1 is SEHNR, CDR2 FQNEAQ, per germline (reference sequence). V was cut by 4 bases and J by 7 bases, with 10 bases left in between. This chain's CDR3 is CASSSTGTGYTF. The CDR3 nucleotides are TGTGCCAGCAGCTCAACAGGGACTGGCTACACCTTC.

The CDR3 coding sequence is TGTGCCAGTAGTATTGGGACAGGCGGCGGGGAGCTGTTTTTT. It translates to CASSIGTGGGELFF. V usage is TRBV19 and J usage is TRBJ2-2; 8 bases match TRBD1. The CDR3 sequence is 14 residues long. Per the germline V gene, CDR1 is LNHDA and CDR2 is SQIVND (reference sequence). The junction had 4 bases not matched to a gene; V was cut back by 3 bases and J by 7 bases.

In this sample, this clonotype turned up a few times. The chain carries TRBV18 and TRBJ2-7, with 10 nucleotides matching TRBD1. The germline V gene has CDR1 KGHSH and CDR2 LQKENI. The trim removed 5 bases at V and 4 bases at J, leaving 8 bases unmatched. The CDR3 runs 15 residues. For the CDR3, the DNA is TGTGCCAGCTCATCAGGGACAGGGGTGACTTACGAGCAGTACTTC. The encoded protein is CASSSGTGVTYEQYF.

This rearrangement joins TRBV24-1 to TRBJ2-5; D may match TRBD1 or TRBD2 (5 bases each). This CDR3 spans 19 amino acids. V lost 0 bases and J lost 4, with 23 bases in between. The germline CDR1 and CDR2 sequences are KGHDR and SFDVKD. DNA for the CDR3: TGTGCCACCAGTGATTTGCCGGAAAACCCGGGGCAGGGCCGAGAGACCCAGTACTTC. It specifies CATSDLPENPGQGRETQYF.

As DNA, the CDR3 is TGTGCCAGCAGCATCAGGGTTCAAGAGACCCAGTACTTC. Translation gives CASSIRVQETQYF. The chain recombines TRBV7-2 with TRBJ2-5; the D gene is possibly TRBD1 (5 bases). CDR3 length: 13 residues. Trimming removed 5 bases at V and 2 bases at J, with 9 bases between. Looked up from germline, CDR1 is SGHTA and CDR2 is FQGNSA. The whole variable domain, remainder taken from reference TRBV7-2 and TRBJ2-5, is GAGVSQSPSNKVTEKGKDVELRCDPISGHTALYWYRQSLGQGLEFLIYFQGNSAPDKSGLPSDRFSAERTGGSVSTLTIQRTQQEDSAVYLCASSIRVQETQYFGPGTRLLVL.

The V and J genes are TRBV5-1 and TRBJ2-1, with unresolved D. Trimming cost V 6 bases and J 6 bases, with 22 bases left between them. CDR1 SGHRS and CDR2 YFSETQ come from the germline V gene. This CDR3 contains 16 residues. CDR3 sequence: CASKLGPRTLSNEQFF. The CDR3 DNA reads as TGCGCCAGCAAGCTTGGACCGCGCACTCTCTCCAATGAGCAGTTCTTC.

The sample holds a few counts of this clonotype. This chain links TRBV20-1 with TRBJ1-5; TRBD1 agrees at 7 bases. Germline lookup yields CDR1 DFQATT and CDR2 SNEGSKA (reference sequence). J was trimmed by 1 base and V by 5 bases; bases with no gene match: 26. The CDR3 runs 21 residues. The CDR3 loop reads CSALDGDRRSVPIWSNQPQHF. The CDR3 DNA follows: TGCAGTGCTCTGGATGGGGACAGACGATCTGTCCCTATTTGGAGCAATCAGCCCCAGCATTTT.

A few counts support this clonotype. V usage is TRBV6-5 and J usage is TRBJ2-1; 7 bases are shared with TRBD1. V dropped 6 bases and J dropped 0; count of bases not matched to a gene: 8. This CDR3 is built from 16 residues. Germline CDR1 MNHEY, CDR2 SVGAGI. CDR3 DNA: TGTGCCAGCAGGCCCGACGACAGGGACTCCTACAATGAGCAGTTCTTC. Translating it yields CASRPDDRDSYNEQFF.

The table lists this clonotype with many counts. The chain uses TRBV29-1 and TRBJ1-1, with D uncertain. The CDR3 length is 12 residues. V was cut by 6 bases and J by 3 bases, with 11 bases left in between. Germline lookup yields CDR1 SQVTM and CDR2 ANQGSEA. DNA of the CDR3: TGCAGCGTGAACCGAAGGGACACTGAAGCTTTCTTT. This gives the protein CSVNRRDTEAFF.

This clonotype appeared many times. The genes are TRBV19 and TRBJ1-5; D is possibly TRBD1 (6 bases). This CDR3 contains 15 residues. Deletions cut 6 bases from V and 7 bases from J, with 19 bases between. The germline V gene has CDR1 LNHDA and CDR2 SQIVND (reference sequence). CDR3 residues: CASRPGGGRGQPQHF. CDR3 coding DNA: TGTGCCAGTAGACCCGGAGGGGGGCGCGGGCAGCCCCAGCATTTT.

The sample holds a few counts of this clonotype. The V call is TRBV28, the J call TRBJ2-3, with a possible D match to TRBD2 (7 bases). This CDR3 is built from 16 residues. Deletions cut 2 bases from V and 1 base from J, with 13 bases between. Germline CDR1 reads MDHEN; CDR2 reads SYDVKM. The CDR3 here is CASSLMGGGGTDTQYF. CDR3 in DNA: TGTGCCAGCAGTTTAATGGGCGGGGGCGGCACAGATACGCAGTATTTT. The variable domain in full, with the rest retrieved from reference TRBV28 and TRBJ2-3, is DVKVTQSSRYLVKRTGEKVFLECVQDMDHENMFWYRQDPGLGLRLIYFSYDVKMKEKGDIPEGYSVSREKKERFSLILESASTNQTSMYLCASSLMGGGGTDTQYFGPGTRLTVL.

This clonotype was seen ten or more times. The CDR3, as DNA: TGCGCCAGCAGCACAAGGACTAGCGGGAGCGCAGATACGCAGTATTTT. Translated: CASSTRTSGSADTQYF. The rearrangement joins TRBV5-1 to TRBJ2-3, with 13 bases fitting TRBD2. The V segment lost 4 bases and the J segment 4 bases; nucleotides outside the gene matches: 6. Germline lookup yields CDR1 SGHRS and CDR2 YFSETQ. The CDR3 runs to 16 residues.

This clonotype was found a few times. This chain uses TRBV20-1 with TRBJ2-3; 8 bases are a match to TRBD2. CDR3 length: 16 residues. Germline CDR1 is DFQATT and CDR2 is SNEGSKA (reference sequence). The V and J ends lost 3 bases and 0 bases, in that order; junction bases with no gene match: 8. CDR3 loop: CSARRGRGVSTDTQYF. CDR3 nucleotides: TGCAGTGCTAGGAGAGGGCGGGGGGTTAGCACAGATACGCAGTATTTT.

The rearrangement uses TRBV11-1 and TRBJ2-3; D perhaps matches TRBD2 (6 bases). Germline assignment: CDR1 SGHAT and CDR2 FQDESV (reference sequence). Trimming took off 6 bases at V and 6 bases at J, with 19 bases between the two ends. This CDR3 is 15 amino acids long. Here the CDR3 reads CASRPNRDSYDTQYF. The CDR3 nucleotides read TGTGCCAGCAGACCCAACCGGGACTCCTATGATACGCAGTATTTT. The full variable domain, in which reference TRBV11-1 and TRBJ2-3 provide the parts outside the CDR3, is EAEVAQSPRYKITEKSQAVAFWCDPISGHATLYWYRQILGQGPELLVQFQDESVVDDSQLPKDRFSAERLKGVDSTLKIQPAELGDSAMYLCASRPNRDSYDTQYFGPGTRLTVL.

The chain has TRBV10-3 and TRBJ2-5; 7 bases agree with TRBD2. This CDR3 comprises 14 residues. The V and J ends lost 2 bases and 2 bases, in that order; junction bases with no gene match: 2. Germline V gene data show CDR1 as ENHRY and CDR2 as SYGVKD. CDR3 sequence: CAISEPGGQETQYF. The CDR3 DNA sequence: TGTGCCATCAGTGAGCCGGGGGGACAAGAGACCCAGTACTTC.

The rearrangement uses TRBV28 and TRBJ2-7, with 8 bases that match TRBD1. J lost 4 bases, V lost 5 bases, and 10 bases had no gene match. The CDR3 sequence is 15 residues long. CDR1 and CDR2 from the germline V gene are MDHEN and SYDVKM. The CDR3 sequence is CASSPGQGRFYEQYF. The CDR3 DNA reads TGTGCCAGCAGTCCAGGACAGGGCAGATTTTACGAGCAGTACTTC.

This clonotype has just a few counts. The genes are TRBV28 and TRBJ2-3; 7 nucleotides line up with TRBD1. With V trimmed by 6 bases and J by 4 bases, 13 bases remained unmatched. The CDR3 runs to 16 residues. Germline CDR1 reads MDHEN; CDR2 reads SYDVKM. The CDR3 protein is CASSNALGQSSDTQYF. DNA of the CDR3: TGTGCCAGCAGCAACGCCCTGGGACAGAGTTCAGATACGCAGTATTTT.